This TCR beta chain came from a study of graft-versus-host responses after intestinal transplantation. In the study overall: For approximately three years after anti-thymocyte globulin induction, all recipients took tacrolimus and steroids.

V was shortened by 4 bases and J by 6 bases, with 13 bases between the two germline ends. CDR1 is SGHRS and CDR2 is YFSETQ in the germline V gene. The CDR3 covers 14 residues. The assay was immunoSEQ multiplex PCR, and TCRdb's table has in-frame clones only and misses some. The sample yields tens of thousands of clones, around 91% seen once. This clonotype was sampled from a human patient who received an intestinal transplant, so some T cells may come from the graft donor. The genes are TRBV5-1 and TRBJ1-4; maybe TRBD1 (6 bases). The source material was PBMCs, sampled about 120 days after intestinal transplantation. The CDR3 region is CASSLRGSDEKLFF. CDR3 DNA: TGCGCCAGCAGCCTCAGGGGTAGTGATGAAAAACTGTTTTTT.